A single T cell receptor (beta chain) is shown here with its context. The specificity of this receptor is unknown. Base qualities are missing; no much larger clone stands one base away. The germline V gene encodes CDR1 SGHRS and CDR2 YFSETQ. Reading from cysteine to phenylalanine, the CDR3 counts 16 amino acids. The read is trimmed to its CDR3 DNA, 48 bases read in frame from base 1. The germline ends are 20 bases apart after V is trimmed by 3 bases and J by 5 bases. The data were taken from a study of shared clonotypes between healthy human individuals (dated by TCRdb to the early 2020s). As for the study more broadly: A couple of women and a few men aged 18 to 49 years were included in the cohort. Each donor's leukapheresis produced roughly between roughly 0.85 and 9.5 billion PBMCs. To estimate repertoire size and how much clonotypes are shared between individuals, the study performed deep sequencing of blood TCR repertoires from about five healthy adults. For each donor, CD4 naive and CD4 memory were each run on three plates, CD8 naive on two plates, and CD8 memory on one plate. To increase sequencing depth and limit assay-specific biases, different laboratories used diverse techniques to prepare libraries and sequence TCR repertoires.

Using the deep immunoSEQ assay, multiplex PCR amplified TCR CDR3 regions from genomic DNA. For each cell subset, the extracted genomic DNA was distributed evenly across all wells of several immunoSEQ 96-well plates, and each plate served as one replicate. For sorted subsets, about 210 ng of genomic DNA, equivalent to 30,000 or so T cell genomes, went into each replicate PCR. Purified libraries were measured with a Qubit 3.0 fluorometer, size-checked on a Bioanalyzer 2100, and measured again with the KAPA Library Quantification kit. Each immunoSEQ 96-well plate was sequenced on its own single-read 150-cycle Illumina NextSeq 550 flow cell. On the study's bioinformatics: Because the immunoSEQ output included only junctional sequences and no quality scores, the filtering could not be the same as the filtering used for full-length reads. To assign V/J genes and CDR3, sequences were annotated using PyIR, a Python wrapper for IgBLAST v1.9, with IMGT germline references. Any read was removed if the V/J assignment was weak (E-value above 1e-6), the CDR3 was missing, or the read contained stop codons, out-of-frame junctions, or ambiguous translated residues. A V3J clonotype was defined by an identical inferred V gene, J gene, and CDR3 amino acid sequence. The percentage overlap between two repertoires was calculated by dividing the number of shared unique clonotypes by the size of the smaller repertoire. Repertoire richness was assessed with RTK rarefaction, the Chao1 estimator, and Recon v2.1 estimates of unobserved clonotypes. For all TCRbeta clonotypes obtained by the gDNA method from a few donors, generation probabilities were computed with OLGA. TCRdb retrieved this table from immuneACCESS and kept in-frame rearrangements only. Not all clones are present; in checked studies, unresolved V genes account for under half, and no reason is known for the remainder. The V and J calls and clone size were taken over from that table, and D and trimming were inferred from the DNA. This sample lists 950,000 to 1,100,000 clones; about 75% were detected once. Of the sample, about 1.5% is held by the ten largest clones.

The research as a whole found: Compared with non-shared clonotypes, the clonotypes found in all four sorted-subset donors had higher generation probabilities. The genetic and exposure-history diversity represented was limited by the small number of donors. Naive subsets generally had larger estimated clonotype richness than memory subsets did. Incomplete sequencing was indicated by rarefaction of sorted-subset datasets, despite the large sequencing depth. Pairwise subsampling led to the expectation that sequencing depth would affect the degree of clonotype sharing among donors. Roughly 5% of naive CD4, 3.5% of naive CD8, roughly 2.5% of memory CD4, and 0.35% to 0.4% of memory CD8 clonotypes were shared across a few donors. Sampling was limited to blood, and TCR repertoires in tissue likely differ from TCR repertoires in blood.

The donors were healthy, HIV-negative adults who had no recently reported acute infections or vaccinations. Every donor was a Caucasian adult residing in Nashville, Tennessee, USA. CD4+ T cells were enriched by magnetic negative selection, after which naive cells were positively selected on CD45RA and the negative fraction was taken as the memory subset. After blood collection by leukapheresis, PBMCs were isolated using Ficoll-Histopaque density gradient centrifugation and then cryopreserved in the vapor phase of liquid nitrogen. Purity and quantity of every magnetically sorted T cell population were checked by analytical flow cytometry. Genomic DNA was isolated from every sorted fraction and measured by UV absorbance on a Nanodrop 2000c.

The clonotype originates from a young man in good health. The V gene is TRBV5-1 and the J gene is TRBJ2-5, with no reliable assignment of the D segment. Sequenced: memory CD4+ T cells sorted from blood. Per the publication, the cell subset or site label means: CD45RA-negative fraction. The CDR3 protein sequence reads: CASSSIGRSLGETQYF. The DNA reads TGCGCCAGCAGCTCGATAGGACGGTCCTTAGGGGAGACCCAGTACTTC.